This passage covers 20 T cell receptor beta chains from one sample sequenced in a study of blood T cell repertoires in COVID-19 (dated by TCRdb to the early 2020s). To prepare the library, the immunoSEQ multiplex PCR assay was applied. Not all clones reach the TCRdb copy of this immuneACCESS table, which keeps in-frame sequences only. Checked studies attribute under half of the gap to unresolved V genes and leave the rest unexplained. This sample lists nearly 80,000 clones; about four fifths were detected once. The ten top clones hold under 45% of the sample. Sequenced input: peripheral blood. The receptors were gathered from a woman aged 70-85 years with acute or convalescent COVID-19.

The rearrangement uses TRBV30 and TRBJ1-2; the D is unclear. Germline lookup yields CDR1 GTSNPN and CDR2 SVGIG (reference sequence). V dropped 0 bases and J dropped 0 bases, with 11 bases sitting between them. The CDR3 is made up of 15 amino acids. The CDR3 spells CAWSVAGRTNYGYTF. DNA of the CDR3: TGTGCCTGGAGTGTGGCGGGGAGAACTAACTATGGCTACACCTTC.

The V gene is TRBV5-1, the J gene TRBJ1-3; perhaps TRBD1 as D (5 bases). V was pared by 1 base and J by 0 bases, with 8 bases between. CDR3 length: 15 residues. Germline assignment: CDR1 SGHRS and CDR2 YFSETQ. Written as DNA, the CDR3 is TGCGCCAGCAGCTTGTCGGGGGACTCTGGAAACACCATATATTTT. Protein sequence: CASSLSGDSGNTIYF.

The rearrangement links TRBV4-2 to TRBJ1-3; possibly TRBD1 for D (6 bases). V lost 0 bases, J lost 6 bases, and 12 bases lay in between. Germline CDR1 reads LGHNA; CDR2 reads YNFKEQ. The CDR3 has 15 amino acids. The CDR3, as DNA: TGTGCCAGCAGCCAAGATTGGGGGCGTGAAAACACCATATATTTT. Protein: CASSQDWGRENTIYF.

The rearrangement uses TRBV24-1 and TRBJ1-2, with D possibly TRBD1 on 6 matching bases. V lost 1 base, J lost 2 bases, and 7 bases lay in between. This CDR3 is 14 amino acids long. Germline CDR1 and CDR2: KGHDR and SFDVKD. The CDR3 here is CATSDFDRNYGYTF. The CDR3 nucleotides read TGTGCCACCAGTGATTTCGACAGGAACTATGGCTACACCTTC.

The rearrangement links TRBV6-6 to TRBJ1-3, with 9 bases lining up with TRBD1. The length of the CDR3 is 15 residues. Germline values: CDR1 MNHNY, CDR2 SVGAGI (reference sequence). V lost 5 bases to trimming and J lost 4 bases; unmatched junction nucleotides: 6. In DNA, the CDR3 is TGTGCCAGCAGTCAGGACAGGGGACGGGGAAACACCATATATTTT. It specifies CASSQDRGRGNTIYF.

The chain joins TRBV29-1 to TRBJ2-3; D perhaps matches TRBD1 (6 bases). Germline values: CDR1 SQVTM, CDR2 ANQGSEA. V was shortened by 7 bases and J by 6 bases, with 14 bases between the two germline ends. CDR3 length: 12 amino acids. CDR3: CSALPQGDTQYF. CDR3 coding DNA: TGCAGCGCCCTCCCTCAGGGGGATACGCAGTATTTT.

V gene TRBV6-5 combines with J gene TRBJ2-1, with TRBD2 matching over 9 bases. CDR1 MNHEY and CDR2 SVGAGI come from the germline V gene. CDR3 length: 15 amino acids. The V segment lost 6 bases and the J segment 8 bases; nucleotides outside the gene matches: 11. CDR3 amino acids: CASSQNSGRIYEQFF. CDR3 nucleotides: TGTGCCAGCAGCCAGAATAGCGGGAGAATATATGAGCAGTTCTTC.

The genes are TRBV2 and TRBJ2-5; TRBD2 matches at 9 bases. Germline V gives CDR1 SNHLY, CDR2 FYNNEI. The CDR3 has 14 amino acids. Trimming removed 4 bases from V and 6 bases from J; junction bases left unmatched: 6. CDR3 sequence reads: CASSGSGRQQTQYF. CDR3 in DNA: TGTGCCAGCAGTGGAAGCGGGAGGCAGCAGACCCAGTACTTC. The whole variable domain, remainder taken from reference TRBV2 and TRBJ2-5, is EPEVTQTPSHQVTQMGQEVILRCVPISNHLYFYWYRQILGQKVEFLVSFYNNEISEKSEIFDDQFSVERPDGSNFTLKIRSTKLEDSAMYFCASSGSGRQQTQYFGPGTRLLVL.

The J gene is TRBJ1-5, the V gene TRBV6-1, with D maybe TRBD1 (5 bases). Germline CDR1 reads MNHNS; CDR2 reads SASEGT. V dropped 7 bases and J dropped 6 bases, with 28 bases sitting between them. The CDR3 spans 18 residues. CDR3 bases: TGTGCCAGCACTGATGGGGCCCTGGGTAGGAATATTGGTCAGCCCCAGCATTTT. Translated: CASTDGALGRNIGQPQHF.

This chain links TRBV7-9 with TRBJ1-1, with TRBD1 as a possible D gene (6 bases). Germline values: CDR1 SEHNR, CDR2 FQNEAQ (reference sequence). The CDR3 runs 15 residues. Trimming pared 5 bases from V and 1 base from J, leaving 14 bases between. CDR3: CASSLQGTSNTEAFF. The CDR3 coding sequence is TGTGCCAGCAGCCTTCAAGGGACATCGAACACTGAAGCTTTCTTT. Full variable domain (missing parts from reference TRBV7-9 and TRBJ1-1): DTGVSQNPRHKITKRGQNVTFRCDPISEHNRLYWYRQTLGQGPEFLTYFQNEAQLEKSRLLSDRFSAERPKGSFSTLEIQRTEQGDSAMYLCASSLQGTSNTEAFFGQGTRLTVV.

This sequence joins TRBV7-2 and TRBJ2-7, with 10 bases aligning to TRBD1. This CDR3 comprises 16 residues. The germline CDR1 and CDR2 sequences are SGHTA and FQGNSA. J gave up 5 bases and V 1 base, and 8 bases lay outside the gene matches. The chain's CDR3 is CASSLVGGQGSHEQYF. CDR3 nucleotides: TGTGCCAGCAGCTTAGTCGGGGGACAGGGGTCCCACGAGCAGTACTTC.

In this sample, this clone turned up once. A junction end diverges from the germline sequence, so it may reflect a read error. This rearrangement joins TRBV5-1 to TRBJ2-1; perhaps TRBD2 as D (7 bases). The CDR3 runs 13 residues. Germline values: CDR1 SGHRS, CDR2 YFSETQ. CDR3 amino acids: CARRGGEVNEQFF. In DNA, the CDR3 is TGCGCCCGCAGAGGGGGGGAGGTTAATGAGCAGTTCTTC.

The V and J genes are TRBV11-2 and TRBJ2-2; no clear D. There are 14 residues in the CDR3. V was pared by 4 bases and J by 5 bases, with 11 bases between. Germline V CDR1 and CDR2: SGHAT, FQNNGV. In DNA form, the CDR3 reads TGTGCCAGCAGCTCGAGTCTCCGTACCGGGGAGCTGTTTTTT. It codes for CASSSSLRTGELFF.

The chain is built from TRBV9 and TRBJ2-3; D gene unclear. CDR1 is SGDLS and CDR2 is YYNGEE in the germline V gene. This CDR3 region has 18 residues. The V end lost 3 bases, the J end lost 0 bases, and 20 bases lay between the germline ends. DNA of the CDR3: TGTGCCAGCAGCGCTACACCCGGCGGTAAAGTAAGCACAGATACGCAGTATTTT. Translated: CASSATPGGKVSTDTQYF.

The chain joins TRBV5-1 to TRBJ1-4, with D maybe TRBD1 (5 bases). The CDR3 length is 15 residues. The V end lost 0 bases, the J end lost 7 bases, and 13 bases lay between the germline ends. Per the germline V gene, CDR1 is SGHRS and CDR2 is YFSETQ. The CDR3, as DNA: TGCGCCAGCAGCTTGGACCCCCAGGGTAGTGAAAAACTGTTTTTT. This codes for CASSLDPQGSEKLFF.

This clone has only one observation. The chain combines TRBV28 with TRBJ2-2; D may be TRBD2 (5 bases). Germline lookup yields CDR1 MDHEN and CDR2 SYDVKM. V was shortened by 3 bases and J by 9 bases, with 11 bases between the two germline ends. The CDR3 is made up of 13 amino acids. The CDR3 region has the DNA TGTGCCAGCAGTTTGATAGCGACCAGGGAGCTGTTTTTT. Translation gives CASSLIATRELFF.

This chain uses TRBV2 with TRBJ2-1; D possibly corresponds to TRBD2 (5 bases). Trimming removed 11 bases from V and 6 bases from J, with 23 bases in between. CDR3 length: 15 amino acids. Germline CDR1 reads SNHLY; CDR2 reads FYNNEI. CDR3 coding DNA: TGTGCCGGCAACTCTCTGGCTAGCCGCCCCAATGAGCAGTTCTTC. Translation: CAGNSLASRPNEQFF.

The chain has TRBV6-5 and TRBJ2-2; D call uncertain. CDR3 length: 12 residues. V was cut by 6 bases and J by 8 bases, with 10 bases left in between. Looked up from germline, CDR1 is MNHEY and CDR2 is SVGAGI. In DNA form, the CDR3 reads TGTGCCAGCAGATCTAGTTTGGGGGAGCTGTTTTTT. It translates to CASRSSLGELFF.

This chain joins TRBV9 and TRBJ2-3; no reliable D call. The CDR3 has 13 amino acids. Per germline, CDR1 SGDLS and CDR2 YYNGEE. V was cut by 1 base and J by 3 bases, with 6 bases left in between. CDR3 in DNA: TGTGCCAGCAGCGTACAGGTGACAGATACGCAGTATTTT. Translation gives CASSVQVTDTQYF.

This clone showed up just a few times. The chain joins TRBV6-5 to TRBJ2-1; 8 bases line up with TRBD1. Trimming at V came to 7 bases and at J to 7 bases, leaving 12 bases not matched to a gene. CDR1 and CDR2 (germline): MNHEY, SVGAGI. There are 15 residues in the CDR3. In DNA, the CDR3 is TGTGCCAGCACTGTGGACAGGGCTTTCGGGAATGAGCAGTTCTTC. Its translation: CASTVDRAFGNEQFF.